The rows below give T cell receptor beta chains drawn from one sample of a study of beta chain features in type 1 diabetes. Some clones are missing from TCRdb's copy, which holds only in-frame ones; the method was immunoSEQ multiplex PCR. The sample consists of around 710,000 clones, over 10% of them appearing once. The sequencing sample was made of naive CD4+ T cells from blood. All receptors come from a man aged 30-40 years with type 1 diabetes. CDR3s include the opening cysteine and the closing phenylalanine or tryptophan. The D gene is left open where the match is weak. Size is stated for part of the rows, as once, few or many counts, or as a class when the clone is expanded.

clone size,J gene,V gene,D gene,CDR3 protein,CDR3 DNA
few,TRBJ1-1,TRBV6-6,.,CASSTIDSTKTEAFF,TGTGCCAGCAGTACAATCGACTCAACTAAGACTGAAGCTTTCTTT
few,TRBJ2-7,TRBV6-5,TRBD1,CASSYSRQGSEQYF,TGTGCCAGCAGTTACTCGCGACAGGGGAGCGAGCAGTACTTC
few,TRBJ1-1,TRBV29-1,.,CSVVRAPRDTEAFF,TGCAGCGTTGTCCGGGCCCCACGGGACACTGAAGCTTTCTTT
.,TRBJ2-4,TRBV7-2,.,CASSLDGILAKNIQYF,TGTGCCAGCAGCTTAGACGGGATCCTAGCCAAAAACATTCAGTACTTC
few,TRBJ2-5,TRBV11-2,TRBD1,CASSTAPGGRETQYF,TGTGCCAGCAGCACAGCGCCAGGGGGCCGGGAGACCCAGTACTTC
few,TRBJ1-6,TRBV19,.,CASSIEKQAVIPLHF,TGTGCCAGTAGTATAGAGAAACAGGCTGTGATACCCCTCCACTTT
few,TRBJ2-3,TRBV25-1,.,CASSAFGDQTTDTQYF,TGTGCCAGCAGTGCCTTTGGGGACCAGACCACAGATACGCAGTATTTT
few,TRBJ2-3,TRBV18,.,CASSPPSQADTQYF,TGTGCCAGCTCACCACCGAGCCAGGCAGATACGCAGTATTTT
few,TRBJ2-2,TRBV5-1,.,CASKLGVFANTGELFF,TGCGCCAGCAAATTAGGGGTTTTCGCGAACACCGGGGAGCTGTTTTTT
.,TRBJ1-3,TRBV7-2,.,CASGSPRGRLEGTIYF,TGTGCCAGCGGGAGCCCTAGGGGCCGACTGGAGGGGACCATATATTTT
.,TRBJ1-1,TRBV13,.,CASSLYPNTEAFF,TGTGCCAGCAGCTTGTATCCGAACACTGAAGCTTTCTTT
.,TRBJ1-4,TRBV30,.,CAWNPDSYEKLFF,TGTGCCTGGAACCCGGACAGTTATGAAAAACTGTTTTTT
few,TRBJ2-1,TRBV19,TRBD2,CASTSSTSVRWFF,TGTGCCAGTACCTCATCCACTAGCGTACGATGGTTCTTC
.,TRBJ2-5,TRBV5-1,.,CASTPQGQETQYF,TGCGCCAGCACCCCCCAGGGACAAGAGACCCAGTACTTC
few,TRBJ2-5,TRBV7-2,TRBD2,CASSLVGLAGQETQYF,TGTGCCAGCAGCTTAGTGGGACTAGCGGGCCAAGAGACCCAGTACTTC
few,TRBJ1-4,TRBV7-9,.,CASSFDREKLFF,TGTGCCAGCAGCTTCGACAGGGAAAAACTGTTTTTT
.,TRBJ2-1,TRBV5-6,.,CACSVGHYYNEQFF,TGTGCCTGCTCTGTGGGACATTATTACAATGAGCAGTTCTTC
few,TRBJ1-5,TRBV2,.,CASSDQGAIGQPQHF,TGTGCCAGCAGTGATCAAGGGGCTATAGGGCAGCCCCAGCATTTT
.,TRBJ2-1,TRBV5-4,.,CASSLGGRTSSYNEQFF,TGTGCCAGCAGCTTGGGGGGCCGGACGAGCTCCTACAATGAGCAGTTCTTC
few,TRBJ1-6,TRBV30,TRBD1,CAWSVRGTGMPLYNSPLHF,TGTGCCTGGAGTGTACGCGGGACAGGGATGCCACTGTATAATTCACCCCTCCACTTT
.,TRBJ2-7,TRBV10-3,.,CAISETSPLEQYF,TGTGCCATCAGTGAAACTAGTCCCCTCGAGCAGTACTTC
few,TRBJ1-2,TRBV5-6,.,CASSYGQGFGYTF,TGTGCCAGCAGCTACGGACAAGGATTCGGCTACACCTTC
few,TRBJ2-3,TRBV7-2,.,CASSSYSGYTDTQYF,TGTGCCAGCAGCTCATATAGCGGTTACACAGATACGCAGTATTTT
few,TRBJ1-2,TRBV15,TRBD1,CATSRDPGGLINGYTF,TGTGCCACCAGCAGAGACCCAGGGGGACTTATAAATGGCTACACCTTC
.,TRBJ1-2,TRBV7-2,.,CASSLVGNGGYGYTF,TGTGCCAGCAGCTTAGTTGGGAACGGGGGGTATGGCTACACCTTC
few,TRBJ2-1,TRBV10-3,.,CAISESRNEQFF,TGTGCCATCAGTGAGTCGAGGAATGAGCAGTTCTTC
.,TRBJ2-3,TRBV27,.,CASRQKYTAAEVFSTDTQYF,TGTGCCAGCAGACAAAAATATACGGCAGCCGAAGTATTTAGCACAGATACGCAGTATTTT
few,TRBJ1-2,TRBV5-4,.,CASSWAQPGVYGYTF,TGTGCCAGCAGCTGGGCACAGCCCGGTGTCTATGGCTACACCTTC
.,TRBJ2-7,TRBV4-3,.,CASSQDFPKEGEQYF,TGCGCCAGCAGCCAAGATTTTCCGAAGGAAGGAGAGCAGTACTTC
.,TRBJ2-5,TRBV29-1,.,CSASGTQKETQYF,TGCAGCGCCTCCGGGACCCAAAAAGAGACCCAGTACTTC
few,TRBJ2-2,TRBV9,.,CASSVLPLGGEMAGELFF,TGTGCCAGCAGCGTGTTGCCCCTAGGGGGGGAGATGGCCGGGGAGCTGTTTTTT
.,TRBJ1-1,TRBV18,.,CASSPGTEAFF,TGTGCCAGCTCACCGGGCACTGAAGCTTTCTTT
.,TRBJ1-2,TRBV14,.,CASSQGPPPRGGYTF,TGTGCCAGCAGCCAAGGACCCCCCCCTAGGGGTGGCTACACCTTC
few,TRBJ2-2,TRBV6-5,TRBD1,CAVHRTGVNTGELFF,TGTGCCGTTCACCGGACAGGGGTAAACACCGGGGAGCTGTTTTTT
.,TRBJ2-1,TRBV29-1,TRBD2,CSGAPSGVYEQFF,TGCAGCGGTGCGCCTAGCGGGGTTTATGAGCAGTTCTTC
.,TRBJ1-6,TRBV7-2,TRBD1,CASSLDIGQVNNSPLHF,TGTGCCAGCAGCTTAGATATTGGACAGGTGAATAATTCACCCCTCCACTTT
few,TRBJ2-3,TRBV7-2,.,CASSLSRADTQYF,TGTGCCAGCAGCTTATCGCGGGCAGATACGCAGTATTTT
.,TRBJ1-3,TRBV4-3,.,CASSQASGPGNTIYF,TGCGCCAGCAGCCAAGCATCGGGCCCTGGAAACACCATATATTTT
few,TRBJ2-7,TRBV6-5,.,CASSYSRQGYEQYF,TGTGCCAGCAGTTACTCGCGGCAGGGATACGAGCAGTACTTC
.,TRBJ1-1,TRBV2,.,CASQEGPGNTEAFF,TGTGCCAGCCAGGAGGGTCCAGGGAACACTGAAGCTTTCTTT